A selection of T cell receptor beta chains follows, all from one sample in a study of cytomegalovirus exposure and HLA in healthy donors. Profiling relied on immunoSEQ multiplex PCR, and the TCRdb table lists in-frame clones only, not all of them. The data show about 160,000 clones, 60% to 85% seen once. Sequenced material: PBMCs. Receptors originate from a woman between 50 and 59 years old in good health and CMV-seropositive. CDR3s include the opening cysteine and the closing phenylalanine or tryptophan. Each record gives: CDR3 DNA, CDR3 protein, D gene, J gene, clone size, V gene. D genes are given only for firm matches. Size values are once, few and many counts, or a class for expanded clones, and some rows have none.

CDR3 DNA: TGTGCCAGCAGCCTGACAGGGGTGTACGCTGAAGCTTTCTTT
CDR3 protein: CASSLTGVYAEAFF
D gene: TRBD1
J gene: TRBJ1-1
clone size: many
V gene: TRBV2

CDR3 DNA: TGTGCCAGCAGTGAAGCGCTTCACAGCCATGGCTACACCTTC
CDR3 protein: CASSEALHSHGYTF
D gene: .
J gene: TRBJ1-2
clone size: once
V gene: TRBV6-1

CDR3 DNA: TGTGCCAGCAGTTACCTCAGGGGATCCTACAATGAGCAGTTCTTC
CDR3 protein: CASSYLRGSYNEQFF
D gene: .
J gene: TRBJ2-1
clone size: .
V gene: TRBV6-6

CDR3 DNA: TGTGCCAGCAGCCCGCATACAGGGGAAGGCGATCAGCCCCAGCATTTT
CDR3 protein: CASSPHTGEGDQPQHF
D gene: TRBD1
J gene: TRBJ1-5
clone size: .
V gene: TRBV5-6

CDR3 DNA: TGTGCCAGCAGTGGGGATGCCGGGGGGGTTTTTTACGAGCAGTACTTC
CDR3 protein: CASSGDAGGVFYEQYF
D gene: TRBD2
J gene: TRBJ2-7
clone size: .
V gene: TRBV2

CDR3 DNA: TGTGCCAGCAGACTCCTTTCAACAGCTGAAGCTTTCTTT
CDR3 protein: CASRLLSTAEAFF
D gene: .
J gene: TRBJ1-1
clone size: .
V gene: TRBV28

CDR3 DNA: TGTGCCAGCAGTGGCGGGACGGTTAACACTGAAGCTTTCTTT
CDR3 protein: CASSGGTVNTEAFF
D gene: .
J gene: TRBJ1-1
clone size: .
V gene: TRBV2

CDR3 DNA: TGCAGCGTTTGGACAGGAGACGCATCCTACGAGCAGTACTTC
CDR3 protein: CSVWTGDASYEQYF
D gene: TRBD1
J gene: TRBJ2-7
clone size: .
V gene: TRBV29-1

CDR3 DNA: TGTGCCAGCAGCCGGGGGACAGGGGCTAACTATGGCTACACCTTC
CDR3 protein: CASSRGTGANYGYTF
D gene: TRBD1
J gene: TRBJ1-2
clone size: .
V gene: TRBV4-2

CDR3 DNA: TGTGCCATCAGGCAGGGGATACTGAACGAGCAGTACTTC
CDR3 protein: CAIRQGILNEQYF
D gene: .
J gene: TRBJ2-7
clone size: .
V gene: TRBV10-3

CDR3 DNA: TGCAGTGCTCCGCGGGAGCAGTACTTC
CDR3 protein: CSAPREQYF
D gene: .
J gene: TRBJ2-7
clone size: few
V gene: TRBV20-1

CDR3 DNA: TGCGCCAGCAGCTTGACCGGTCGGAGCACAGATACGCAGTATTTT
CDR3 protein: CASSLTGRSTDTQYF
D gene: .
J gene: TRBJ2-3
clone size: .
V gene: TRBV5-1

CDR3 DNA: TGTGCCAGCAGCTTAATGACAGGTTACAATGAGCAGTTCTTC
CDR3 protein: CASSLMTGYNEQFF
D gene: .
J gene: TRBJ2-1
clone size: few
V gene: TRBV7-9

CDR3 DNA: TGCGCCAGCAGCGGGGGACAGGGGGCTATAGATACGCAGTATTTT
CDR3 protein: CASSGGQGAIDTQYF
D gene: TRBD1
J gene: TRBJ2-3
clone size: .
V gene: TRBV5-1

CDR3 DNA: TGCGCCAGCAGCTCAGGGACAGCCCAAGAGACCCAGTACTTC
CDR3 protein: CASSSGTAQETQYF
D gene: TRBD1
J gene: TRBJ2-5
clone size: few
V gene: TRBV5-1

CDR3 DNA: TGTGCCAGCAGCCGAGGGACTAGCGGGGGGGCAGGGGATACGCAGTATTTT
CDR3 protein: CASSRGTSGGAGDTQYF
D gene: TRBD2
J gene: TRBJ2-3
clone size: .
V gene: TRBV7-7

CDR3 DNA: TGTGCCAGCAGTTCCAGAATTCGCGGCACTGAAGCTTTCTTT
CDR3 protein: CASSSRIRGTEAFF
D gene: .
J gene: TRBJ1-1
clone size: .
V gene: TRBV27

CDR3 DNA: TGTGCCAGCAGCTACGACAGCCTTGGAGAGACCCAGTACTTC
CDR3 protein: CASSYDSLGETQYF
D gene: .
J gene: TRBJ2-5
clone size: once
V gene: TRBV7-6

CDR3 DNA: TGTGCCAGCAGCTTGGCGTTAAGCGGCTACACCTTC
CDR3 protein: CASSLALSGYTF
D gene: .
J gene: TRBJ1-2
clone size: .
V gene: TRBV5-4